The clone carrying this T cell receptor beta chain was recorded once. Its antigen is unidentified. Treatment of the sample: around 19 received Ad26.COV2.S at low or high dose, single or two shots; about 5 received placebo; per-sample allocation not given. The investigators took samples on day 63 after the first vaccine or placebo injection. Boston hosted the donor, who was an adult aged 18-55 years. The sample is drawn from a study of Ad26.COV2.S vaccination and SARS-CoV-2 variants. Study background: Ad26.COV2.S given intramuscularly, once or twice 56 days apart.

TCRdb's table, derived via immunoSEQ multiplex PCR, lists solely in-frame clones and lacks some. The table has a few hundred thousand clones, roughly four fifths seen once. Study-wide findings and caveats: Reportedly, spike-specific CD8+ and CD4+ T cell responses achieved substantial breadth once vaccination had taken place. People who got the vaccine had more spike-specific TCR breadth than people who got placebo.

Germline V gene lookup returns CDR1 GTSNPN and CDR2 SVGIG (reference sequence). The CDR3 contains 15 residues. After removal of 3 bases from V and 4 bases from J, the junction contained 6 bases not matched to a gene. The chain has TRBV30 and TRBJ1-4; 9 bases agree with TRBD1. This specimen was peripheral blood, taken in a trial of Ad26.COV2.S vaccine versus placebo. The sequence was obtained from a person between 18 and 60 years old who received the Ad26.COV2.S COVID-19 vaccine or a placebo. The CDR3 spells CAWSPDRGINEKLFF. CDR3 nucleotides: TGTGCCTGGAGCCCAGACAGGGGGATTAATGAAAAACTGTTTTTT.